The 19 T cell receptor beta chains below come from one sample, sequenced in a study of CD8 T cells in Susac syndrome. Random hexamers were used to reverse transcribe an amount of roughly 0.45 to 1 ug RNA. MiXCR, applied by TCRdb to the immunoSEQ multiplex PCR reads, yields one record per CDR3 protein. The sample yields about 300,000 distinct CDR3 sequences, around 85% seen once. Sequenced material: CD8+ T cells from PBMCs. The receptors were sampled from a human donor with multiple sclerosis.

This clonotype occurred a few times. J is TRBJ2-7 and V is TRBV29-1; TRBD1 is a possible D gene (6 bases). Trimming shortened V by 6 bases and J by 4 bases, and 13 bases separated the two germline ends. Germline V gives CDR1 SQVTM, CDR2 ANQGSEA. The CDR3 sequence is 12 residues long. Here the CDR3 DNA reads TGCAGCGTCACAGGGATCGGTTACGAGCAGTACTTC. Protein: CSVTGIGYEQYF.

CDR3 sequence reads: CAWSANSLILYSTF. The CDR3 DNA is TGTGCCTGGAGTGCAAACAGCTTAATACTATACTCCACCTTC. The chain uses TRBV30 and TRBJ1-2; no clear D gene. V lost 1 base and J lost 13, with 22 bases in between. This CDR3 region has 14 residues. The germline CDR1 and CDR2 sequences are GTSNPN and SVGIG (reference sequence).

The chain carries TRBV19 and TRBJ1-5; maybe TRBD1 (6 bases). Germline values: CDR1 LNHDA, CDR2 SQIVND (reference sequence). This CDR3 is built from 16 residues. The V and J ends lost 5 bases and 3 bases respectively, with 17 bases between them. CDR3: CASSSSAGAFNQPQHF. The CDR3 DNA follows: TGTGCCAGTAGTTCGTCGGCAGGGGCCTTCAATCAGCCCCAGCATTTT.

The chain links TRBV4-3 to TRBJ2-3, with D perhaps TRBD1 (6 bases). The CDR3 spans 16 residues. The germline gives CDR1 LGHNA, CDR2 YSLEER. Trimming left V 8 bases short and J 1 base short, with 19 bases between. The CDR3 DNA follows: TGCGCCAGCCGAAAAGAGGGGGTCGGTGGCACAGATACGCAGTATTTT. Its protein product is CASRKEGVGGTDTQYF.

The chain combines TRBV15 with TRBJ2-7, with TRBD1 matching 8 bases. Trimming cost V 5 bases and J 3 bases; bases outside gene matches: 6. The germline V gene encodes CDR1 LNHNV and CDR2 YYDKDF (reference sequence). The CDR3 is made up of 14 amino acids. CDR3 in amino acids: CATSYLDRDYEQYF. In DNA, the CDR3 is TGTGCCACCAGCTACCTGGACAGGGACTACGAGCAGTACTTC.

In its sample, this clonotype was seen a few times. The rearrangement uses TRBV7-2 and TRBJ2-3; D gene uncertain. The CDR3 extends over 15 amino acids. V lost 5 bases to trimming and J lost 2 bases, with 14 bases between them. Germline V CDR1 and CDR2: SGHTA, FQGNSA. The CDR3 coding sequence is TGTGCCAGCAGCCTCACTACGTCCCTCACAGATACGCAGTATTTT. Translating it yields CASSLTTSLTDTQYF. Filled out from reference TRBV7-2 and TRBJ2-3, the complete variable domain reads GAGVSQSPSNKVTEKGKDVELRCDPISGHTALYWYRQSLGQGLEFLIYFQGNSAPDKSGLPSDRFSAERTGGSVSTLTIQRTQQEDSAVYLCASSLTTSLTDTQYFGPGTRLTVL.

The chain carries TRBV10-3 and TRBJ1-1; D may be TRBD1 (5 bases). Germline CDR1 reads ENHRY; CDR2 reads SYGVKD. V shed 3 bases and J shed 1 base, with 15 bases lying between them. The CDR3 length is 16 residues. The CDR3 DNA reads TGTGCCATCAGTGACCCGCCGGGGGAGCCGAACACTGAAGCTTTCTTT. Translating it yields CAISDPPGEPNTEAFF.

The V call is TRBV5-1, the J call TRBJ2-1; 15 bases align to TRBD2. Germline CDR1 reads SGHRS; CDR2 reads YFSETQ. Germline trimming cut 3 bases from V and 6 bases from J; bases unmatched to any gene: 4. CDR3 length equals 16 residues. The CDR3 sequence: CASSWGLAGGGNEQFF. CDR3 coding DNA: TGCGCCAGCAGCTGGGGACTAGCGGGAGGTGGCAATGAGCAGTTCTTC.

This clonotype appeared a single time. The rearrangement links TRBV12-3 or TRBV12-4 to TRBJ2-3; no clear D. The V end lost 7 bases, the J end lost 9 bases, and 11 bases lay between the germline ends. This CDR3 is built from 11 residues. The CDR3 loop is CASTSRTTQYF. DNA of the CDR3: TGTGCCAGCACATCAAGAACAACGCAGTATTTT.

The chain couples TRBV28 to TRBJ2-3; the D is unclear. The CDR3 totals 14 residues. V dropped 5 bases and J dropped 5 bases, with 14 bases sitting between them. Germline CDR1 reads MDHEN; CDR2 reads SYDVKM. The CDR3 loop is CASSQTPIGDTQYF. As DNA, the CDR3 is TGTGCCAGCAGTCAGACCCCGATCGGAGATACGCAGTATTTT.

This clonotype was detected only a few times. V gene TRBV7-9 combines with J gene TRBJ2-5, with a weak D call TRBD2 (6 bases). Germline loops: CDR1 SEHNR, CDR2 FQNEAQ (reference sequence). The germline V and J ends were trimmed by 5 bases and 3 bases, with 10 bases remaining between them. The CDR3 is 13 amino acids. This CDR3 reads CASSLGGEETQYF. The DNA of the CDR3 is TGTGCCAGCAGCCTGGGGGGAGAAGAGACCCAGTACTTC.

CDR3 loop: CAISALLVTDTQYF. CDR3 nucleotides: TGTGCCATCTCGGCCCTACTAGTCACAGATACGCAGTATTTT. This chain uses TRBV6-2 or TRBV6-3 with TRBJ2-3, with a possible D match to TRBD2 (5 bases). The germline V gene encodes CDR1 MNHEY and CDR2 SVGEGT. CDR3 length: 14 residues. V lost 10 bases, J lost 2 bases, and 16 bases lay in between.

The chain has TRBV28 and TRBJ1-2; D is unresolved. The CDR3 runs 15 residues. Germline V gene lookup returns CDR1 MDHEN and CDR2 SYDVKM. V was pared by 4 bases and J by 8 bases, with 20 bases between. In DNA form, the CDR3 reads TGTGCCAGCAGTTCCCGGCCCGGGCAAAAAGAAGGCTACACCTTC. Protein product: CASSSRPGQKEGYTF.

This chain joins TRBV18 and TRBJ2-3; 7 nucleotides match TRBD2. Germline V gene data show CDR1 as KGHSH and CDR2 as LQKENI. The CDR3 contains 17 residues. With 0 bases clipped from V and 6 bases from J, the junction kept 12 bases outside the gene matches. CDR3: CASSPPGGENHADTQYF. The CDR3 DNA sequence: TGTGCCAGCTCACCACCGGGGGGGGAGAACCACGCGGATACGCAGTATTTT.

This chain uses TRBV15 with TRBJ2-3, with 8 positions matching TRBD2. Germline V gene lookup returns CDR1 LNHNV and CDR2 YYDKDF (reference sequence). The CDR3 runs to 16 residues. Unmatched junction bases numbered 7, after V lost 1 base and J lost 4 bases. CDR3 nucleotide sequence: TGTGCCACCAGCAGAGTGACGGGAGGGCCTTCAGATACGCAGTATTTT. Translating it yields CATSRVTGGPSDTQYF.

The chain recombines TRBV18 with TRBJ2-1; D is unresolved. Germline CDR1 KGHSH, CDR2 LQKENI. The CDR3 sequence is 17 residues long. The V and J ends lost 0 bases and 0 bases respectively, with 12 bases between them. This CDR3 is CASSPPLEASSYNEQFF. The CDR3 DNA sequence: TGTGCCAGCTCACCACCACTCGAGGCTAGCTCCTACAATGAGCAGTTCTTC.

The gene calls are TRBV27 and TRBJ2-1; 8 bases line up with TRBD2. This CDR3 has 15 amino acids. J was trimmed by 8 bases and V by 5 bases; bases with no gene match: 11. Germline V gene data show CDR1 as MNHEY and CDR2 as SMNVEV (reference sequence). The CDR3: CASSPPGGRWDEQFF. As DNA, the CDR3 is TGTGCCAGCAGTCCCCCGGGCGGGAGGTGGGATGAGCAGTTCTTC.

The chain is built from TRBV7-2 and TRBJ2-5, with a tentative D call TRBD1 (7 bases). CDR3 length: 17 amino acids. Germline lookup yields CDR1 SGHTA and CDR2 FQGNSA. Deletions cut 5 bases from V and 1 base from J, with 20 bases between. The CDR3: CASSKTGWGTAQETQYF. CDR3 DNA: TGTGCCAGCAGCAAGACAGGGTGGGGGACTGCCCAAGAGACCCAGTACTTC.

The chain has TRBV7-2 and TRBJ2-6, with 7 positions matching TRBD1. V was clipped by 5 bases and J by 4 bases; unmatched bases: 11. The germline V gene has CDR1 SGHTA and CDR2 FQGNSA. The length of the CDR3 is 17 residues. The CDR3 DNA sequence: TGTGCCAGCAGCCTCAGCCGTACAGGGGCCGGGGCCAACGTCCTGACTTTC. This gives the protein CASSLSRTGAGANVLTF.